This is a list of T cell receptor beta chains from one sample in a study of blood T cell repertoires in COVID-19. Sequencing was performed with immunoSEQ multiplex PCR; in TCRdb, only in-frame clones are kept and a portion is missing. The sample has about 220,000 clones; about 79% are singletons. Sequenced input: peripheral blood. All receptors derive from a man between 45 and 60 years old with active or convalescent COVID-19. Each CDR3 is given with its conserved first and last residue. The D gene is left open where the match is weak. A clone size is listed for some rows: how often the clone was seen (once, few, many), or a class if it is expanded.

J	size	V	D	DNA	CDR3
TRBJ1-1	.	TRBV11-2	TRBD1	TGTGCCAGCAGCGTGGGACAGCCGAACACTGAAGCTTTCTTT	CASSVGQPNTEAFF
TRBJ2-1	.	TRBV6-2/TRBV6-3	TRBD2	TGTGCCAGCAGTTACCCTCTAGCGGGACGCAATGAGCAGTTCTTC	CASSYPLAGRNEQFF
TRBJ2-1	.	TRBV3-1/TRBV3-2	.	TGTGCCAGCAGCCAAGTTCGGGGGAGCTCCTACAATGAGCAGTTCTTC	CASSQVRGSSYNEQFF
TRBJ2-5	.	TRBV20-1	.	TGCAGTGCTAGTGTTCTAGCGAAAGACCTCCAAGAGACCCAGTACTTC	CSASVLAKDLQETQYF
TRBJ2-5	.	TRBV6-5	TRBD1	TGTGCCAGCAGTAAGACGACAGGGAACCAAGAGACCCAGTACTTC	CASSKTTGNQETQYF
TRBJ2-5	once	TRBV9	TRBD2	TGTGCCAGCAGCGTATCCCGGGGTCTAGCGGCGCAAGAGACCCAGTACTTC	CASSVSRGLAAQETQYF
TRBJ2-1	.	TRBV9	TRBD1	TGTGCCAGCAACACTCAGGGGGATAGCGATGAGCAGTTCTTC	CASNTQGDSDEQFF
TRBJ2-1	.	TRBV20-1	TRBD2	TGCAGTGCTAGAGGGCTAGCGGGAGAATTCTTC	CSARGLAGEFF
TRBJ1-5	.	TRBV27	.	TGTGCCAGTTCCTCGTGGTCGGGCCCGACGGGGACCCAGCATTTT	CASSSWSGPTGTQHF
TRBJ1-4	.	TRBV5-1	.	TGCGCCAGCAGGGAGGGGTATACTAATGAAAAACTGTTTTTT	CASREGYTNEKLFF
TRBJ1-5	.	TRBV27	.	TGTGCCAGCAGTTTGCAAGGAGGACAGCCCCAGCATTTT	CASSLQGGQPQHF
TRBJ1-2	.	TRBV14	TRBD1	TGTGCCAGCAGTCAAGATCAGGGGGCATCCTCTCACTTCGGCTACACCTTC	CASSQDQGASSHFGYTF
TRBJ1-1	.	TRBV15	.	TGTGCCACCAGTAACGGACGTTGGAGGACTGAAGCTTTCTTT	CATSNGRWRTEAFF
TRBJ2-3	.	TRBV13	TRBD2	TGTGCCAGCAGCCTAGCGGGAGGCACAGATACGCAGTATTTT	CASSLAGGTDTQYF
TRBJ1-3	.	TRBV2	.	TGTGCCAGCAGTGTTTGGAGACGCCACTCTGGAAACACCATATATTTT	CASSVWRRHSGNTIYF
TRBJ2-1	.	TRBV5-1	.	TGCGCCAGCAGCTTGGAGGGAGGCAATGAGCAGTTCTTC	CASSLEGGNEQFF
TRBJ1-1	few	TRBV5-5	.	TGTGCCAGCAGCTTCGGCCACGGGGGGCAATACACTGAAGCTTTCTTT	CASSFGHGGQYTEAFF
TRBJ1-1	once	TRBV20-1	.	TGCAGTCCTAACGCGGGCGCCCTGGCTTTCTTT	CSPNAGALAFF
TRBJ2-5	.	TRBV19	.	TGTGCCAGTAGTATCGGGGGAGAGACCCAGTACTTC	CASSIGGETQYF